This TCR beta chain was documented in a study of human T cells and chemical hapten exposure. Notes on the study in general: Patch test score rose with PT1 expanded TCR count, significant at thresholds 8, 16 and 32, not 4. Alopecia was present in the donors, so their immune response may differ from healthy people's.

CDR1 is SQVTM, CDR2 ANQGSEA, per germline. The CDR3 runs to 13 residues. Deletions cut 3 bases from V and 0 bases from J, with 8 bases between. Individual cDNA molecules in this library carried unique molecular identifiers. MiXCR was run by TCRdb on the RACE reads, yielding one entry per CDR3 protein. The sample has 95,000 to 150,000 distinct CDR3 sequences, about 11% seen once. On this clonotype: The antigen is unknown.

The time point is: patch test 3, about 24 weeks after DPC sensitization. Treatment here: therapeutic diphenylcyclopropenone sensitization with weekly scalp DPC. Sequencing started from total RNA isolated from unfractionated whole blood. The source material was whole blood, sampled in connection with sensitization to the hapten diphenylcyclopropenone (DPC). J is TRBJ1-2 and V is TRBV29-1; no reliable D call. This TCR was sampled from a woman aged 50 to 60 with alopecia areata. Some clones in this sample may be carry-over from other donors' samples. In DNA form, the CDR3 reads TGCAGCGTTGAGACGGCGACTAACTATGGCTACACCTTC. Translating gives CSVETATNYGYTF.